Given below is one T cell receptor beta chain in context. The data derive from a study of blood T cell repertoires in COVID-19. As for the study in general: The United States, Italy and Spain were the sources of the acute and convalescent COVID-19 samples. PBMCs, B-cell-depleted T cells, or T cells provided the cDNA or gDNA that made up the material.

This CDR3 region has 15 residues. V lost 7 bases and J lost 1, with 17 bases in between. CDR1 SGHRS and CDR2 YFSETQ come from the germline V gene. Authors' methods: Scientists estimated how many nucleated cells there were by amplifying reference gene primers. Clones were read by immunoSEQ multiplex PCR, and TCRdb kept only the in-frame ones, dropping some. V and J calls and clone size are given by that table; D and trimming were obtained from the DNA. The table records more than 95,000 clones, around 80% of them present only once. The J gene is TRBJ1-1, the V gene TRBV5-1; no firm D call. This sequence was found in a man older than 75 with active or convalescent COVID-19. Material: peripheral blood. CDR3 DNA sequence: TGCGCCAGCTTTCGGGTTCCGGTGGGGAACACTGAAGCTTTCTTT. It is translated as CASFRVPVGNTEAFF. Using reference TRBV5-1 and TRBJ1-1 for the parts outside the CDR3, the full variable domain is KAGVTQTPRYLIKTRGQQVTLSCSPISGHRSVSWYQQTPGQGLQFLFEYFSETQRNKGNFPGRFSGRQFSNSRSEMNVSTLELGDSALYLCASFRVPVGNTEAFFGQGTRLTVV.